The 5 T cell receptor beta chains presented below share a single source sample, sequenced in a study of T cells after yellow fever vaccination. Each CDR3 protein is one row after TCRdb ran MiXCR on the 5' RACE reads. The sample carries around 310,000 distinct CDR3 sequences, about 4.5% recorded once. The sample was PBMCs, taken 15 days after the yellow fever booster vaccination. These receptors were taken from a man aged 18 to 29 who received the YFV17D yellow fever vaccine.

At least ten counts were recorded for this clonotype. The rearrangement joins TRBV7-2 to TRBJ2-5, with D unresolved. The CDR3 sequence is 16 residues long. The V end lost 1 base, the J end lost 7 bases, and 19 bases lay between the germline ends. Germline V lookup: CDR1 SGHTA, CDR2 FQGNSA. The DNA of the CDR3 is TGTGCCAGCAGCTTAGTTTCGGCCTTGCCCATTGTGACCCAGTACTTC. It yields the protein CASSLVSALPIVTQYF.

This chain connects TRBV20-1 to TRBJ2-7; D may be TRBD1 (5 bases). This CDR3 is 15 amino acids long. Trimming took off 1 base at V and 2 bases at J, with 15 bases between the two ends. Looked up from germline, CDR1 is DFQATT and CDR2 is SNEGSKA (reference sequence). The CDR3 is CSARVGQGPTYEQYF. The CDR3 DNA sequence: TGCAGTGCTAGAGTTGGCCAGGGTCCCACCTACGAGCAGTACTTC.

Many counts were recorded for this clonotype. This chain joins TRBV7-6 and TRBJ2-5; 10 bases line up with TRBD1. CDR1 is SGHVS and CDR2 is FNYEAQ in the germline V gene. The CDR3 sequence is 14 residues long. V shed 4 bases and J 5 bases; nucleotides not matched to a gene: 4. CDR3 bases: TGTGCCAGCAGCTCTGGACAGGGGGACGAGACCCAGTACTTC. It codes for CASSSGQGDETQYF.

This clonotype was observed a handful of times. The chain recombines TRBV10-3 with TRBJ1-5; 8 positions agree with TRBD1. Germline assignment: CDR1 ENHRY and CDR2 SYGVKD. The V gene end was trimmed by 9 bases and the J gene end by 4 bases; junction bases not matched to a gene: 14. There are 16 residues in the CDR3. The CDR3 coding sequence is TGTGCCATAGCGCAGGGGGCTAATCAAGGGAATCAGCCCCAGCATTTT. Its protein product is CAIAQGANQGNQPQHF.

This clonotype was detected a few times. The V call is TRBV12-3 or TRBV12-4, the J call TRBJ1-2; tentatively, D is TRBD1 (6 bases). The CDR3 length is 14 residues. The V and J ends lost 7 bases and 2 bases respectively, with 14 bases between them. CDR3 sequence: CASTSDSSNYGYTF. Written as DNA, the CDR3 is TGTGCCAGCACCTCGGACAGCAGCAACTATGGCTACACCTTC.